These 2 T cell receptor beta chains were all obtained from the same sample, sequenced in a study of blood T cell repertoires in COVID-19. The repertoire was sequenced with immunoSEQ multiplex PCR; TCRdb's copy has only in-frame clones and lacks some. The data show some 55,000 clones, around 87% seen once. The sample was peripheral blood. Receptors were obtained from a man between 60 and 75 years old with acute or convalescent COVID-19.

This clone appeared a few times. The V call is TRBV5-4, the J call TRBJ2-3; 9 nucleotides align to TRBD1. CDR1 is SGHNT and CDR2 is YYREEE in the germline V gene (reference sequence). Trimming took 2 bases from V and 0 from J; bases not matched to a gene: 4. The CDR3 is 16 amino acids. This CDR3 is CASSLRTGASTDTQYF. CDR3 bases: TGTGCCAGCAGCTTAAGGACAGGGGCGAGCACAGATACGCAGTATTTT.

The CDR3 nucleotides are TGTGCCAGCAGTTACGATCCAAACGTTGTGAGCTGGGAGGATACGCAGTATTTT. Amino acid sequence: CASSYDPNVVSWEDTQYF. The J gene is TRBJ2-3, the V gene TRBV6-2 or TRBV6-3, with D possibly matching TRBD2 (5 bases). The germline V gene encodes CDR1 MNHEY and CDR2 SVGEGT. The V gene lost 2 bases and the J gene lost 6 bases, with 24 bases spanning the gap. The CDR3 is 18 residues long.